The sequence of this T cell receptor (beta chain) was determined in a study of technical replicates of blood from a handful of donors. The length of the CDR3 is 15 residues. The repertoire was sequenced with immunoSEQ multiplex PCR; TCRdb's copy has only in-frame clones and lacks some. The table has 75,000 to 100,000 clones, around 96% seen once. The rearrangement joins TRBV21-1 to TRBJ1-5; no check of the table's D call, TRBD1, against the DNA was made. TRBV21-1 represents a pseudogene. Sample: T cells isolated from PBMCs. The receptor was isolated from a human donor in good health. This CDR3 is CASLSRYRGRGAQHF. In DNA, the CDR3 is TGTGCCAGCTTATCCCGGTACAGGGGGCGCGGGGCCCAGCATTTT.